The rows below give T cell receptor beta chains drawn from one sample of a study of T cells after yellow fever vaccination. TCRdb independently ran MiXCR on the 5' RACE reads; one entry per CDR3 protein. The sample has some 350,000 distinct CDR3 sequences; 3.5% to 4.5% are singletons. The sequencing used PBMCs, collected 5 days after the yellow fever booster vaccination. The receptors stem from a man in his late teens or twenties who received the YFV17D yellow fever vaccine. CDR3s include the opening cysteine and the closing phenylalanine or tryptophan. D genes are given only for firm matches. The size of a clone is reported for some rows only, either as once, few or many, or as a class for expanded clones.

v_gene,j_gene,abundance,d_gene,CDR3nt,CDR3aa
TRBV12-3/TRBV12-4,TRBJ2-4,many,.,TGTGCCAGCAGTCGACAGGGAGGGTCAAACATTCAGTACTTC,CASSRQGGSNIQYF
TRBV5-4,TRBJ1-1,few,.,TGTGCCAGCAGCTTCGGAACAGGGTCCCCTGAAGCTTTCTTT,CASSFGTGSPEAFF
TRBV14,TRBJ2-1,few,.,TGTGCCAGCAGCCAATCCCTTGGACGGGTCTATGAGCAGTTCTTC,CASSQSLGRVYEQFF
TRBV7-9,TRBJ2-1,few,.,TGTGCCAGCAGCATAGGGAGGCCAAATGAGCAGTTCTTC,CASSIGRPNEQFF
TRBV4-1,TRBJ2-5,few,TRBD2,TGCGCCAGCAGTCGCAACCCCGGGGAGCGGGGGGACCTGGGGACCCAGTACTTC,CASSRNPGERGDLGTQYF
TRBV5-1,TRBJ2-5,many,TRBD1,TGCGCCAGCAGCTTTACAGGGGACGTCCAAGAGACCCAGTACTTC,CASSFTGDVQETQYF
TRBV7-2,TRBJ2-7,few,.,TGTGCCAGCAGCGTCGGGGGCCAGGGGATGGGCGAGCAGTACTTC,CASSVGGQGMGEQYF
TRBV7-2,TRBJ2-3,.,TRBD1,TGTGCCAGCAGCTTCCCGGGACAGGGGCCAGATACGCAGTATTTT,CASSFPGQGPDTQYF
TRBV7-3,TRBJ2-3,many,.,TGTGCCAGCAGGCGCCGTGGGGGAACTTACAAGGATACGCAGTATTTT,CASRRRGGTYKDTQYF
TRBV4-1,TRBJ2-3,.,.,TGCGCCGGTGGGTCCCCCTCCGGTACGCAGTATTTT,CAGGSPSGTQYF
TRBV3-2,TRBJ2-3,.,.,TGTGCCAGCAGCCCACGGGGACAGGGCTATTGCGCAGATACGCAGTATTTT,CASSPRGQGYCADTQYF